Shown below are 17 T cell receptor beta chains from a single sample sequenced in a study of a mutant IDH1 vaccine in newly diagnosed glioma. The time point denotes: week 23, last vaccination. All doses held 300 ug of mutant IDH1 20-mer peptide, with topical imiquimod. The repertoire was sequenced with immunoSEQ multiplex PCR; TCRdb's copy has only in-frame clones and lacks some. The sample lists 25,000 to 30,000 clones; 80% to 85% were seen once. These TCRs are of unknown antigen specificity. The material sequenced was PBMCs, taken from a glioma patient whose treatment included an IDH1 peptide vaccine. These receptors all come from a woman between 25 and 40 years old with glioma.

V usage is TRBV7-2 and J usage is TRBJ1-4; 8 nucleotides match TRBD1. The CDR3 contains 16 residues. CDR1 SGHTA and CDR2 FQGNSA come from the germline V gene. V was clipped by 3 bases and J by 7 bases; unmatched bases: 10. As DNA, the CDR3 is TGTGCCAGCAGCTTCGCCTACAGGGGGGAAGGTGAAAAACTGTTTTTT. Translating it yields CASSFAYRGEGEKLFF.

The rearrangement links TRBV7-6 to TRBJ2-1, with TRBD2 identical over 9 bases. J was trimmed by 6 bases and V by 5 bases; bases with no gene match: 11. The length of the CDR3 is 16 residues. Looked up from germline, CDR1 is SGHVS and CDR2 is FNYEAQ. CDR3 region: CASSPASGVAFNEQFF. For the CDR3, the DNA is TGTGCCAGCAGCCCGGCTAGCGGGGTGGCTTTCAATGAGCAGTTCTTC.

The CDR3 sequence: CSANGNEQYF. The CDR3, as DNA: TGCAGTGCTAACGGGAACGAGCAGTACTTC. J is TRBJ2-7 and V is TRBV20-1; a weak D match, TRBD2 (5 bases). Germline V lookup: CDR1 DFQATT, CDR2 SNEGSKA (reference sequence). The length of the CDR3 is 10 residues. V was clipped by 4 bases and J by 5 bases, with 6 bases between them.

The genes are TRBV5-1 and TRBJ1-1; D is possibly TRBD1 (5 bases). Germline assignment: CDR1 SGHRS and CDR2 YFSETQ. Trimming took 4 bases from V and 0 from J, leaving 10 bases between them. CDR3 length: 14 amino acids. The CDR3 region is CASSVGGVNTEAFF. As DNA, the CDR3 is TGCGCCAGCAGCGTTGGGGGGGTGAACACTGAAGCTTTCTTT.

The chain couples TRBV2 to TRBJ1-3; D is unclear. Germline V CDR1 and CDR2: SNHLY, FYNNEI. The CDR3 loop spans 16 amino acids. V was trimmed by 3 bases and J by 0 bases, leaving 12 bases between them. The CDR3 reads CASSDSLTVSGNTIYF. Written as DNA, the CDR3 is TGTGCCAGCAGTGATTCCCTGACGGTCTCTGGAAACACCATATATTTT.

The chain carries TRBV2 and TRBJ2-5, with 9 bases identical to TRBD1. With the DNA end fitting TRBJ2-7 better, the J assignment may be wrong. CDR3 size: 16 residues. Germline CDR1 SNHLY, CDR2 FYNNEI. The CDR3 region is CATLPDRDRAPYEQYF. In DNA, the CDR3 is TGTGCCACCCTTCCCGACCGGGACAGGGCCCCGTACGAGCAGTACTTC.

The chain links TRBV20-1 to TRBJ1-1; D is unresolved. The germline V gene has CDR1 DFQATT and CDR2 SNEGSKA (reference sequence). CDR3 size: 11 residues. V lost 0 bases, J lost 1 base, and 0 bases lay in between. The CDR3 loop reads CSARENTEAFF. The DNA of the CDR3 is TGCAGTGCTAGAGAGAACACTGAAGCTTTCTTT.

The chain employs TRBV30 and TRBJ1-5; D remains unclear. CDR3 length equals 14 residues. CDR1 GTSNPN and CDR2 SVGIG come from the germline V gene (reference sequence). V dropped 0 bases and J dropped 7 bases, with 13 bases sitting between them. The CDR3 sequence is CAWSVGPRRQPQHF. CDR3 DNA: TGTGCCTGGAGTGTAGGACCGAGGAGACAGCCCCAGCATTTT.

V and J are TRBV5-6 and TRBJ2-5, with TRBD1 matching over 9 bases. Germline CDR1 reads SGHDT; CDR2 reads YYEEEE. V gave up 0 bases and J gave up 1 base; unmatched junction bases: 4. The CDR3 spans 16 residues. The CDR3 region has the DNA TGTGCCAGCAGCTTGGCTGGACAGGGGCCCCAAGAGACCCAGTACTTC. Translated, it gives CASSLAGQGPQETQYF.

Comments on this clone: One end of the junction fails to match germline, which may point to a read error. This chain uses TRBV6-5 with TRBJ2-7, with TRBD1 matching over 7 bases. The CDR3 is 15 residues long. CDR1 is MNHEY, CDR2 SVGAGI, per germline. This chain's CDR3 is CASNYRQGRSGEQYF. For the CDR3, the DNA is TGTGCCAGCAATTACCGACAGGGAAGGTCAGGCGAGCAGTACTTC.

CDR3 sequence reads: CASSFRDRENTEAFF. The CDR3 nucleotides are TGCGCCAGCAGCTTCCGGGACAGGGAGAACACTGAAGCTTTCTTT. This chain connects TRBV5-1 to TRBJ1-1, with 9 bases that match TRBD1. Losses at the gene ends were 2 bases for V and 1 base for J; bases not matched to a gene: 3. This CDR3 has 15 residues. From germline, CDR1 is SGHRS and CDR2 YFSETQ.

CDR3 in amino acids: CASSQDGHLNYGYTF. The CDR3 DNA reads as TGCGCCAGCAGCCAAGACGGGCATCTTAACTATGGCTACACCTTC. The rearrangement links TRBV4-1 to TRBJ1-2, with D unresolved. The CDR3 has 15 residues. Germline assignment: CDR1 MGHRA and CDR2 YSYEKL. Between the trimmed V and J ends, which lost 0 bases and 1 base, there was a span of 9 bases.

This clone qualifies as medium-sized. The V and J genes are TRBV11-2 and TRBJ1-5; D gene uncertain. The CDR3 covers 13 residues. Trimming stripped 4 bases from V and 0 bases from J, with 4 bases between. The germline V gene encodes CDR1 SGHAT and CDR2 FQNNGV. In DNA form, the CDR3 reads TGTGCCAGCAGCTCCTATAGCAATCAGCCCCAGCATTTT. As protein: CASSSYSNQPQHF.

The gene calls are TRBV6-1 and TRBJ1-1; D not certain. The CDR3 is 13 amino acids. V lost 8 bases and J 0 bases, leaving 10 bases between the germline ends. The germline V gene has CDR1 MNHNS and CDR2 SASEGT. CDR3 nucleotide sequence: TGTGCCAGCTTTGACCGAATGAACACTGAAGCTTTCTTT. Its translation is CASFDRMNTEAFF.

V and J are TRBV13 and TRBJ1-4; 8 bases align to TRBD1. The CDR3 is made up of 15 amino acids. The V segment lost 3 bases and the J segment 7 bases; nucleotides outside the gene matches: 7. From germline, CDR1 is PRHDT and CDR2 FYEKMQ (reference sequence). The CDR3 reads CASSFGTGFGEKLFF. CDR3 DNA sequence: TGTGCCAGCAGCTTCGGGACAGGCTTCGGTGAAAAACTGTTTTTT.

This rearrangement joins TRBV6-1 to TRBJ1-5; 9 positions agree with TRBD1. Germline V CDR1 and CDR2: MNHNS, SASEGT. The CDR3 covers 15 residues. The V gene end was trimmed by 6 bases and the J gene end by 3 bases; junction bases not matched to a gene: 6. The CDR3 reads CASSETGGYNQPQHF. In DNA form, the CDR3 reads TGTGCCAGCAGCGAGACAGGGGGTTACAATCAGCCCCAGCATTTT.

In regard to this clone: The junction shows a germline mismatch at one end, possibly a read error. The chain combines TRBV6-1 with TRBJ2-5; no definite D call. Germline assignment: CDR1 MNHNS and CDR2 SASEGT. CDR3 size: 11 residues. The CDR3 loop reads CATAAQGTQYF. CDR3 DNA sequence: TGTGCGACGGCAGCTCAAGGGACCCAGTACTTC.